The entry below describes one T cell receptor (beta chain). The antigen is not known. The sample belongs to a study of shared clonotypes between healthy human individuals. In the study overall: There were three CD4 naive, three CD4 memory, two CD8 naive and one CD8 memory plates per donor.

Study results and caveats: Between four donors, naive CD4 clonotypes were shared at a level of roughly 5.5%. Naive subsets usually exceeded memory subsets in estimated richness.

CDR3 length equals 17 residues. Per germline, CDR1 SGHDN and CDR2 FVKESK. J was trimmed by 8 bases and V by 4 bases; bases with no gene match: 17. Generated by immunoSEQ multiplex PCR, the TCRdb table keeps only in-frame clones and is missing some. The sample consists of around 300,000 clones, over 75% of them appearing once. Study donors comprised healthy, HIV-negative adults devoid of recent acute infection or vaccination. Specimen: memory CD8+ T cells sorted from blood. The subset here: CD45RO+ cells pooled with CCR7-negative TemRA cells. This clonotype was sampled from a young man in good health. V is TRBV14 and J is TRBJ1-2; 9 nucleotides align to TRBD1. The CDR3 nucleotides are TGTGCCAGCAGCCGAGGAATTTCCGGGACAGGGAGGAGAGGCTACACCTTC. Protein product: CASSRGISGTGRRGYTF.